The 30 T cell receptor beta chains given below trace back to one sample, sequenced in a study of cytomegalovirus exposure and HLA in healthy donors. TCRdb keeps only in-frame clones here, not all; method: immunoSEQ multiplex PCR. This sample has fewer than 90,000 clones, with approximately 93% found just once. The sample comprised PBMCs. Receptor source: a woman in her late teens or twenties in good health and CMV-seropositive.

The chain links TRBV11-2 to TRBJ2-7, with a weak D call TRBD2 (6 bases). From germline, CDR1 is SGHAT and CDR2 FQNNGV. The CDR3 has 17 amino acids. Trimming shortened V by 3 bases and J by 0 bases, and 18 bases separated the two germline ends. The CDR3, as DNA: TGTGCCAGCAGCTTTGAATTCGGGGACTCGTACTCCTACGAGCAGTACTTC. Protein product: CASSFEFGDSYSYEQYF.

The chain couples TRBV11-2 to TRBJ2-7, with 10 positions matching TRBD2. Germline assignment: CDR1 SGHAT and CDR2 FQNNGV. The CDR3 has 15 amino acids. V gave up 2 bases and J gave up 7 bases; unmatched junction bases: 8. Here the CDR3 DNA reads TGTGCCAGCAGCTTAACTCTAGCGGGAGTGAGGGAGCAGTACTTC. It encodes CASSLTLAGVREQYF.

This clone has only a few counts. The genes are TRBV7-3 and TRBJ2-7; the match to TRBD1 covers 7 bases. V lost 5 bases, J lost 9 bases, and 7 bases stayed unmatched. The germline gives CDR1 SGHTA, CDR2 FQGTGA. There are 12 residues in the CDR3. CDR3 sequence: CASSLTGRLQYF. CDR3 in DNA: TGTGCCAGCAGCCTGACAGGGCGTTTGCAGTACTTC. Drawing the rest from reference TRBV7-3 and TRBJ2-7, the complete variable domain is GAGVSQTPSNKVTEKGKYVELRCDPISGHTALYWYRQSLGQGPEFLIYFQGTGAADDSGLPNDRFFAVRPEGSVSTLKIQRTERGDSAVYLCASSLTGRLQYFGPGTRLTVT.

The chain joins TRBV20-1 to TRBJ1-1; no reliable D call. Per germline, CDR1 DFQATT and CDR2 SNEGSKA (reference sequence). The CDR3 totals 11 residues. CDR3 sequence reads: CRRGTNTEAFF. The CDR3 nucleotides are TGCAGGCGGGGAACGAACACTGAAGCTTTCTTT.

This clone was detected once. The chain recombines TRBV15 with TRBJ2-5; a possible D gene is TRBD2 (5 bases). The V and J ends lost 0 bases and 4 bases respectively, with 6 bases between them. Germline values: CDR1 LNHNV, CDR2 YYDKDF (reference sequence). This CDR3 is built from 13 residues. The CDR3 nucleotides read TGTGCCACCAGCAGAGATCGGGGAGAGACCCAGTACTTC. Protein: CATSRDRGETQYF.

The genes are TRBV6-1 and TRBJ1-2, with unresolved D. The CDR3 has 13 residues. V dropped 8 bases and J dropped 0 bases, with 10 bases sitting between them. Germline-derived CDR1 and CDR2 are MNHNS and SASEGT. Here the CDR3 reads CASGHPPNYGYTF. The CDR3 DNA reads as TGTGCCAGCGGGCACCCGCCTAACTATGGCTACACCTTC.

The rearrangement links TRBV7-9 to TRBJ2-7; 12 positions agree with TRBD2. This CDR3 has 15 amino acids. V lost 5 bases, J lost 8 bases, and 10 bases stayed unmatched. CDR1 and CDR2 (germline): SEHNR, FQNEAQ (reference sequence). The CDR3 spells CASSTRLAGVPQQYF. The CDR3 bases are TGTGCCAGCAGCACACGACTAGCGGGGGTACCTCAGCAGTACTTC.

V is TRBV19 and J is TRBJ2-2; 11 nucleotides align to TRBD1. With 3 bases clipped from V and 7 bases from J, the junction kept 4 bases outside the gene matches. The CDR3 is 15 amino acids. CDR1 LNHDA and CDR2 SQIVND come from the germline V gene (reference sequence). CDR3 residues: CASSIRDRGFGELFF. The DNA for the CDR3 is TGTGCCAGTAGTATCCGGGACAGGGGGTTCGGGGAGCTGTTTTTT.

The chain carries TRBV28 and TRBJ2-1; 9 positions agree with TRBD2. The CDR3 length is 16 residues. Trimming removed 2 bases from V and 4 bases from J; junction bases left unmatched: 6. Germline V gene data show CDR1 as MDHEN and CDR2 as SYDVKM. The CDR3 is CASSLSSGGPYNEQFF. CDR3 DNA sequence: TGTGCCAGCAGTTTAAGTAGCGGGGGACCATACAATGAGCAGTTCTTC.

The CDR3 DNA reads as TGTGCCAGCAGCTTAGCAATGGCACAACAAGAGACCCAGTACTTC. Residues: CASSLAMAQQETQYF. The V call is TRBV7-7, the J call TRBJ2-5, with no clear D. This CDR3 region has 15 residues. Deletions cut 0 bases from V and 2 bases from J, with 10 bases between. CDR1 SSHAT and CDR2 FNYEAQ come from the germline V gene (reference sequence). Filled out from reference TRBV7-7 and TRBJ2-5, the complete variable domain reads GAGVSQSPRYKVTKRGQDVTLRCDPISSHATLYWYQQALGQGPEFLTYFNYEAQPDKSGLPSDRFSAERPEGSISTLTIQRTEQRDSAMYRCASSLAMAQQETQYFGPGTRLLVL.

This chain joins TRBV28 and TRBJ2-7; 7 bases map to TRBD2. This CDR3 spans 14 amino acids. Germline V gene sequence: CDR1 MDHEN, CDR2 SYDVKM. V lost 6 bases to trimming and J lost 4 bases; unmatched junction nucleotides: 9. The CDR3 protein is CASRGGISLYEQYF. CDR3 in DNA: TGTGCCAGCAGGGGGGGGATTTCCCTTTACGAGCAGTACTTC.

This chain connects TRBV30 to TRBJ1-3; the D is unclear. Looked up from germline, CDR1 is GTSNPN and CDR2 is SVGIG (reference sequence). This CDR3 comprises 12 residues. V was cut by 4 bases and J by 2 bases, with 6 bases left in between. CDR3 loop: CAWTTTGNTIYF. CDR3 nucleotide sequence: TGTGCCTGGACCACTACTGGAAACACCATATATTTT.

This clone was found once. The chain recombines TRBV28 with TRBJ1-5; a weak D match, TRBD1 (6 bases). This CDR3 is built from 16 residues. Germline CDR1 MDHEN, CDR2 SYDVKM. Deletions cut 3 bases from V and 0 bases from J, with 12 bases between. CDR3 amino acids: CASSFGTFNSNQPQHF. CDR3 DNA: TGTGCCAGCAGTTTCGGGACATTCAATAGCAATCAGCCCCAGCATTTT.

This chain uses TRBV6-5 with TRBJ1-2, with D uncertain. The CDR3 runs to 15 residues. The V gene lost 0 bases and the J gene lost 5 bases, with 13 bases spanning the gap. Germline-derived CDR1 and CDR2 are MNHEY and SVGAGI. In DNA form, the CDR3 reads TGTGCCAGCAGTTACTCGGAGGGTCGGGGATATGGCTACACCTTC. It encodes CASSYSEGRGYGYTF.

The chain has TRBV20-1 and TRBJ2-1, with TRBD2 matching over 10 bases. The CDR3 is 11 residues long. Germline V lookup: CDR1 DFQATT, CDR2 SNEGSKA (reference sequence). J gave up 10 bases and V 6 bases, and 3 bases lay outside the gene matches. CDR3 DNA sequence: TGCAGTGCGACTAGCGGGCTCGAGCAGTTCTTC. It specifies CSATSGLEQFF.

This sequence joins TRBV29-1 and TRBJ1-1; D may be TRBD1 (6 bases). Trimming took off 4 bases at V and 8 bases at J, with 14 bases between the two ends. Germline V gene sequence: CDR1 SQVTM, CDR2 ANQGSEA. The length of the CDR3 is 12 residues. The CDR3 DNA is TGCAGCGTTGTAAAGCTACAGGGCGAAGCTTTCTTT. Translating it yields CSVVKLQGEAFF.

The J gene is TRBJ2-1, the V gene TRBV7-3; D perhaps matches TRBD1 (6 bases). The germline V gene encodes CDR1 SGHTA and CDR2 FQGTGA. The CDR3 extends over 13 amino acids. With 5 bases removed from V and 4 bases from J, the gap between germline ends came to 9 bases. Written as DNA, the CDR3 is TGTGCCAGCAGCGGACAGAGATACAATGAGCAGTTCTTC. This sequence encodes CASSGQRYNEQFF.

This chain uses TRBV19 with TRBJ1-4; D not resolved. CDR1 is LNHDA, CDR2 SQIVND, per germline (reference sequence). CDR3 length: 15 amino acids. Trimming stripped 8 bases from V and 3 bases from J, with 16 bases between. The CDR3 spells CASSDREAPNEKLFF. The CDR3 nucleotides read TGTGCCAGTTCAGACCGGGAGGCGCCTAATGAAAAACTGTTTTTT.

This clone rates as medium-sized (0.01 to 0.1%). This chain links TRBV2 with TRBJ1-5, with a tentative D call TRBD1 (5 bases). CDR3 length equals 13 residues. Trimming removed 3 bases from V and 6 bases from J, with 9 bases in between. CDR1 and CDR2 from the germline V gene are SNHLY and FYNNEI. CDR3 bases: TGTGCCAGCAGTGAGGAGGGGATTCAGCCCCAGCATTTT. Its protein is CASSEEGIQPQHF.

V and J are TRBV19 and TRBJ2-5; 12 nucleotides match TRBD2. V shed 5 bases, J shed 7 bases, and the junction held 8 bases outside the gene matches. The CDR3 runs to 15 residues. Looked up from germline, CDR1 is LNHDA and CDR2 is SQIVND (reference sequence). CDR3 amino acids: CASSSLAGGPGTQYF. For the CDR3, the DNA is TGTGCCAGTAGTTCCCTAGCGGGGGGGCCTGGGACCCAGTACTTC.

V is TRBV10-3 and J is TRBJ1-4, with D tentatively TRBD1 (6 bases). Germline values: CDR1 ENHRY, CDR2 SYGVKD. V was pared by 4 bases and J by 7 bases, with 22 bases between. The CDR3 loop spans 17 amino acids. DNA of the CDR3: TGTGCCATCAGTGGCCTACCTACCGGGACATTTGGTGAAAAACTGTTTTTT. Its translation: CAISGLPTGTFGEKLFF.

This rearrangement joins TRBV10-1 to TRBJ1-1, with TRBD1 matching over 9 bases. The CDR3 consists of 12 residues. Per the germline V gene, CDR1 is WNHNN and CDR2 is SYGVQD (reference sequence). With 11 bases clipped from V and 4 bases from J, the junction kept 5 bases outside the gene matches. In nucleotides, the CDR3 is TGCGCCTCACGGGACAGGGTCACTGAAGCTTTCTTT. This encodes CASRDRVTEAFF.

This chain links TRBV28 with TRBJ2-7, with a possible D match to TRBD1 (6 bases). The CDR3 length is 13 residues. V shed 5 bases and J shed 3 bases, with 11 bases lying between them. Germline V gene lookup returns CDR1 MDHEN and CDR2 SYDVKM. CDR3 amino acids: CASSVPDSYEQYF. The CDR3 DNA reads TGTGCCAGCAGTGTTCCGGACAGCTACGAGCAGTACTTC.

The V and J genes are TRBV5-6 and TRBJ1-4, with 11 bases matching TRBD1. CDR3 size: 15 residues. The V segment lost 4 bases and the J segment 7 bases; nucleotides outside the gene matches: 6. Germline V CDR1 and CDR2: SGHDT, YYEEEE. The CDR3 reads CASSQRTGGFEKLFF. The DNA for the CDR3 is TGTGCCAGCAGCCAGAGGACAGGGGGCTTTGAAAAACTGTTTTTT.

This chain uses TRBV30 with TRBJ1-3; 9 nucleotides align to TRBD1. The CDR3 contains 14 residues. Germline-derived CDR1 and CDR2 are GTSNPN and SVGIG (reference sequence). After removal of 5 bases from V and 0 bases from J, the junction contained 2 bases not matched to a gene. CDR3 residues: CAWGTGNSGNTIYF. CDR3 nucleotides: TGTGCCTGGGGGACAGGGAACTCTGGAAACACCATATATTTT.

The CDR3 nucleotides read TGTGCCAGCAGTTTATATAACAATGAGCAGTTCTTC. This encodes CASSLYNNEQFF. This chain joins TRBV28 and TRBJ2-1; D is unclear. Germline assignment: CDR1 MDHEN and CDR2 SYDVKM. V was pared by 1 base and J by 5 bases, with 3 bases between. This CDR3 is built from 12 residues.

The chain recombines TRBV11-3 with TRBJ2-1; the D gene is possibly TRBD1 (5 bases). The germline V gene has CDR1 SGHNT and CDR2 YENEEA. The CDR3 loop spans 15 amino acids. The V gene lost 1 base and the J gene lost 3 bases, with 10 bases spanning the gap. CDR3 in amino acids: CASSLVGTGYNEQFF. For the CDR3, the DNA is TGTGCCAGCAGCTTAGTGGGAACAGGCTACAATGAGCAGTTCTTC.

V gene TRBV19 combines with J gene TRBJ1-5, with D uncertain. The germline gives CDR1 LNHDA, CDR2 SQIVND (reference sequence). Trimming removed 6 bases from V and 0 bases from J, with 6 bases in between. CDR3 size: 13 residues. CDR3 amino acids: CASRQLSNQPQHF. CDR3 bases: TGTGCCAGTAGACAGCTTAGCAATCAGCCCCAGCATTTT. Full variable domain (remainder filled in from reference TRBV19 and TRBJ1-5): DGGITQSPKYLFRKEGQNVTLSCEQNLNHDAMYWYRQDPGQGLRLIYYSQIVNDFQKGDIAEGYSVSREKKESFPLTVTSAQKNPTAFYLCASRQLSNQPQHFGDGTRLSIL.

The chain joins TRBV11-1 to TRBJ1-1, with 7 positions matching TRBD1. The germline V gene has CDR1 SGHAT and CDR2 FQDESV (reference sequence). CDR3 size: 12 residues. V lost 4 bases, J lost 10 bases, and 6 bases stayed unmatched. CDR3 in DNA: TGTGCCAGCAGCTCCGACAGGGTCGGAGCTTTCTTT. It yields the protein CASSSDRVGAFF.

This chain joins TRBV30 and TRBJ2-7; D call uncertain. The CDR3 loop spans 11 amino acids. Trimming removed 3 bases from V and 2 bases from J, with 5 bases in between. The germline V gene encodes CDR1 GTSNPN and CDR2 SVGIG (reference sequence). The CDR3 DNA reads TGTGCCTGGAGCTCCCCCTACGAGCAGTACTTC. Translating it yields CAWSSPYEQYF.